The 3 T cell receptor beta chains in this list originate from one sample, sequenced in a study of T cells after yellow fever vaccination. Each CDR3 protein gets one entry after TCRdb re-called the 5' RACE reads with MiXCR. The data hold about 340,000 distinct CDR3 sequences, with about 4% observed a single time. Sequenced here: PBMCs, sampled 5 days after the yellow fever booster vaccination. The receptors were sampled from a man younger than 35 who received the YFV17D yellow fever vaccine.

This clonotype was picked up many times. The chain links TRBV7-2 to TRBJ2-5; TRBD2 aligns across 8 bases. This CDR3 is built from 15 residues. V gave up 5 bases and J gave up 0 bases; unmatched junction bases: 5. Germline values: CDR1 SGHTA, CDR2 FQGNSA. CDR3 sequence reads: CASSRRGGYQETQYF. The CDR3 DNA reads TGTGCCAGCAGCCGTCGGGGGGGGTACCAAGAGACCCAGTACTTC.

This clonotype came up many times. The rearrangement joins TRBV3-1 to TRBJ2-2, with TRBD1 as a possible D gene (5 bases). The V end lost 10 bases, the J end lost 1 base, and 10 bases lay between the germline ends. Germline CDR1 and CDR2: LGHDT and YNNKEL (reference sequence). The CDR3 length is 13 residues. The CDR3 protein is CATRQMNTGELFF. CDR3 coding DNA: TGTGCCACCAGACAGATGAACACCGGGGAGCTGTTTTTT.

The chain joins TRBV18 to TRBJ2-1, with 14 bases that match TRBD2. The CDR3 is 15 residues long. V was clipped by 5 bases and J by 9 bases; unmatched bases: 6. The V gene's germline CDR1 is KGHSH and CDR2 LQKENI. CDR3 residues: CASSATSGGVIEQFF. The CDR3 DNA sequence: TGTGCCAGCTCAGCGACTAGCGGGGGGGTAATTGAGCAGTTCTTC.